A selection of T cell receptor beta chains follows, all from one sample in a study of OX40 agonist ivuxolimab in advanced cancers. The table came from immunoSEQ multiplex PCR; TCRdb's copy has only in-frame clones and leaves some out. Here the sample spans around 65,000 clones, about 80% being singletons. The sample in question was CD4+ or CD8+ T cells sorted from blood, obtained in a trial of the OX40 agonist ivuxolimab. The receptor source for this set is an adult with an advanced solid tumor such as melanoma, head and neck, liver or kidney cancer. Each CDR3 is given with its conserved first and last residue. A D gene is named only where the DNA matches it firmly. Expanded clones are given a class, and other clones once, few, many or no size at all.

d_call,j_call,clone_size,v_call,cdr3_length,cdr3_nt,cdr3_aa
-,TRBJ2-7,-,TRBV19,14,TGTGCCAGTAGTATAGCGGGAGATACCTACGAGCAGTACTTC,CASSIAGDTYEQYF
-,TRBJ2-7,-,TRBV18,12,TGTGCCAGCTCACCGGACGCATACGAGCAGTACTTC,CASSPDAYEQYF
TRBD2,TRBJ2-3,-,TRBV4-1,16,TGCGCCAGCAGCCAAGTTACTAGCGGGGGGGCCGAAACGCAGTATTTT,CASSQVTSGGAETQYF
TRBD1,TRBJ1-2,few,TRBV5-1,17,TGCGCCAGCAGCCCCGGGACAGGGGGCGGTCTGGGCTATGGCTACACCTTC,CASSPGTGGGLGYGYTF
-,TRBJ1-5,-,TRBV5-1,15,TGCGCCAGCAGCTTGGTAGCCGGGGGCAATCAGCCCCAGCATTTT,CASSLVAGGNQPQHF
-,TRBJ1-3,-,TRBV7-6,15,TGTGCCAGCAGCTTAGAGATCGCCGCGCGAAACACCATATATTTT,CASSLEIAARNTIYF
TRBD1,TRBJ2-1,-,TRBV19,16,TGTGCCAGTAGTACTCCAGGACAGGGATTGGATGGTGAGCAGTTCTTC,CASSTPGQGLDGEQFF
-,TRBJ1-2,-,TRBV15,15,TGTACCACCAGCAGAGGAGGAAATAATAACTATGGCTACACCTTC,CTTSRGGNNNYGYTF
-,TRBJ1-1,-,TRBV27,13,TGTGCCAGCAGCCGCCCAGGGAACACTGAAGCTTTCTTT,CASSRPGNTEAFF
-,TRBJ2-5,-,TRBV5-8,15,TGTGCCAGCAGCTTGGGTGGACAGAACCAAGAGACCCAGTACTTC,CASSLGGQNQETQYF
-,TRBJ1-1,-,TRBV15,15,TGTGCCACCAGCAGAGAGGGGGCGATTGTCACTGAAGCTTTCTTT,CATSREGAIVTEAFF
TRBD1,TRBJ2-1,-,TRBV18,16,TGTGCCAGCTCAACGCAAACAGGGGTCAGGCACAATGAGCAGTTCTTC,CASSTQTGVRHNEQFF
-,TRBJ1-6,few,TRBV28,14,TGTGCCAGCAAACAGGGCTCCTATAATTCACCCCTCCACTTT,CASKQGSYNSPLHF
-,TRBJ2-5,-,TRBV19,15,TGTGCCAGTAGTCCTTCGAACTTTCTGGTTGAGACCCAGTACTTC,CASSPSNFLVETQYF
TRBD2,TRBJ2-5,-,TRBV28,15,TGTGCCAGCAGCACCCGACTAGCGGGAATGGAGACCCAGTACTTC,CASSTRLAGMETQYF
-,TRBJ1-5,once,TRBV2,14,TGTGCCAGCAGTGAAAGGTATGGAAATCAGCCCCAGCATTTT,CASSERYGNQPQHF
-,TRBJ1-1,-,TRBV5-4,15,TGTGCCAGCAGCCGGCGCGGGGCGAAAAACACTGAAGCTTTCTTT,CASSRRGAKNTEAFF
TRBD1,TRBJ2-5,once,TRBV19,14,TGTGCCAGTAGAAGGGACAGAGAAAAAGAGACCCAGTACTTC,CASRRDREKETQYF
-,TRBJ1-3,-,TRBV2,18,TGTGCCAGCAGCAGTGGGGAGGGCAGGGCGAGCTCTGGAAACACCATATATTTT,CASSSGEGRASSGNTIYF
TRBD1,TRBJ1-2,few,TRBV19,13,TGTGCCAGTAGGAGGGCAGGGGGCTATGGCTACACCTTC,CASRRAGGYGYTF
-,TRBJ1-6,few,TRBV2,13,TGTGCCAGCAGTGGTCGGGGGAATTCACCCCTCCACTTT,CASSGRGNSPLHF
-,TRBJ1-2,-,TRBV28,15,TGTGCCAGCAGTCCCGGACTGCAAGTACCTCATGGCTACACCTTC,CASSPGLQVPHGYTF
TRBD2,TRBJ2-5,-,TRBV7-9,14,TGTGCCAGCAGCTTAGTTGATCCGGGAGGGACCCAGTACTTC,CASSLVDPGGTQYF
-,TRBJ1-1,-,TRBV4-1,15,TGCGCCAGCAGCCAAGAAGGGAGGGGGGAGACGGGAGCTTTCTTT,CASSQEGRGETGAFF
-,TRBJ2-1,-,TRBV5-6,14,TGTGCCAGCAGCCCTAGGGGGTACAACAATGAGCAGTTCTTC,CASSPRGYNNEQFF
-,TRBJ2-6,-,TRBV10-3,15,TGTGCCACCCGGGCCTCCCTCTCTGGGGCCAACGTCCTGACTTTC,CATRASLSGANVLTF
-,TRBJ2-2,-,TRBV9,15,TGTGCCAGCAGCGTAGTTGAGGGGGTTACCGGGGAGCTGTTTTTT,CASSVVEGVTGELFF
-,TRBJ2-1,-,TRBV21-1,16,TGTGCCAGCAACGAACAGCGGGAGGGCCTTCTCGATGAGCAGTTCTTC,CASNEQREGLLDEQFF
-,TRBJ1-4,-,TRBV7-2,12,TGTGCCAGCAGCTTCTCTAATGAAAAACTGTTTTTT,CASSFSNEKLFF
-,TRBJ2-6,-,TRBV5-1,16,TGCGCCAGCAGCGACCTTAGCGTCCCTGGGGCCAACGTCCTGACTTTC,CASSDLSVPGANVLTF
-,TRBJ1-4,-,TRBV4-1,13,TGCGCCAGCAGCCTGGCCCCTAATGAAAAACTGTTTTTT,CASSLAPNEKLFF
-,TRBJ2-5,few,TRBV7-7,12,TGTGCCAGCAGCCATGAGGGACAGACCCAGTACTTC,CASSHEGQTQYF
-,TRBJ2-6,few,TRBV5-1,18,TGCGCCAGCAGCCGCGAACCACAGGGTCTCTCTGGGGCCAACGTCCTGACTTTC,CASSREPQGLSGANVLTF
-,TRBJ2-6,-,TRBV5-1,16,TGCGCCAGCAGCTTGGGGGGATACTCTGGGGCCAACGTCCTGACTTTC,CASSLGGYSGANVLTF
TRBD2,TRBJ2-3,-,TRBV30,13,TGTGCCTGGAGTACGGCGGGGGGTTATACGCAGTATTTT,CAWSTAGGYTQYF
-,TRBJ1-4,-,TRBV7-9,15,TGTGCCAGCAGCTTGGGACGGACTCTTAATGAAAAACTGTTTTTT,CASSLGRTLNEKLFF
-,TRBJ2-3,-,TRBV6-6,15,TGTGCCAGCAGTTACTCGACGGGAAGCACAGATACGCAGTATTTT,CASSYSTGSTDTQYF
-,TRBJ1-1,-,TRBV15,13,TGTGCCACCAGCAGAGAAGGGACATCCGAAGCTTTCTTT,CATSREGTSEAFF
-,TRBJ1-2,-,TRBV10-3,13,TGTGCCATCAGTAGGCGGGACAACTATGGCTACACCTTC,CAISRRDNYGYTF
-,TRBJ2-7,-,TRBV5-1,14,TGCGCCAGCAGCCCGACAGGCTTCTCCTACGAGCAGTACTTC,CASSPTGFSYEQYF
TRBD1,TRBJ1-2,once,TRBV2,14,TGTGCCAGAGAGATATGGACAGGGGGGTCTGGCTACACCTTC,CAREIWTGGSGYTF
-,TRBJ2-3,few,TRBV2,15,TGTGCCAGCAGTGGAAGGCTATCCAGCACAGATACGCAGTATTTT,CASSGRLSSTDTQYF
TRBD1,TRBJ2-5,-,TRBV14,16,TGTGCCAGCAGCCAAGTCTCGACAGGGCGCCAAGAGACCCAGTACTTC,CASSQVSTGRQETQYF
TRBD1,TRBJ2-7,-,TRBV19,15,TGTGCCAGTACCTCCGGGACAGGGCACTCCTACGAGCAGTACTTC,CASTSGTGHSYEQYF
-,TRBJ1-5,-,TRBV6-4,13,TGTGCCAGCAGTGAAGGGGGGAATCAGCCCCAGCATTTT,CASSEGGNQPQHF
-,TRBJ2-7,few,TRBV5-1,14,TGCGCCAGCAGCTTGGATTCTAGGGGCTCCGAGCAGTACTTC,CASSLDSRGSEQYF
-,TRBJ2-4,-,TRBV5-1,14,TGCGCCAGCAGCGGGGAGCTAGCCAAAAACATTCAGTACTTC,CASSGELAKNIQYF
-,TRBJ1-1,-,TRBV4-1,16,TGCGCCAGCAGCCAAGATGATAGTACGGCCAACACTGAAGCTTTCTTT,CASSQDDSTANTEAFF
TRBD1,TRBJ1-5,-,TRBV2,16,TGTGCCAGCACCCCGCCCAAGGGGGCGAGGAATCAGCCCCAGCATTTT,CASTPPKGARNQPQHF
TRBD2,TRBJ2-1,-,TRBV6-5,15,TGTGCCAGCAGGCCCGGGACTACTTATAACAATGAGCAGTTCTTC,CASRPGTTYNNEQFF
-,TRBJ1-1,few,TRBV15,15,TGTGCCACCAGCACCCACAGGGTTGTGGCCTCTGAAGCTTTCTTT,CATSTHRVVASEAFF
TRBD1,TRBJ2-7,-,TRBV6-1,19,TGTGCCAGCAGTGGGTACATAGTGCGAAGGACAGGGCATCCCTACGAGCAGTACTTC,CASSGYIVRRTGHPYEQYF
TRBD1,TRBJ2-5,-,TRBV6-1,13,TGTGCCAGCAGAAGGGGACAGCGCGAGACCCAGTACTTC,CASRRGQRETQYF
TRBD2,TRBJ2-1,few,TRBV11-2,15,TGTGCCAGCAGCTTTACTAGCGGGAGTCTAGGTGAGCAGTTCTTC,CASSFTSGSLGEQFF